This TCR beta chain emerged from a study of long-term antiretroviral therapy in people with HIV. Study-wide results and caveats: Pre-ART expanded clones dominated the repertoire at every time point. Blood dates from the mid-2000s to the late 2010s, possibly under older ART regimens.

Comment on this clone: Its antigen is still unknown.

Germline-derived CDR1 and CDR2 are SEHNR and FQNEAQ (reference sequence). V shed 5 bases and J 6 bases; nucleotides not matched to a gene: 8. The CDR3 runs 15 residues. Only United States sites treated participants with HIV. Samples were assayed with immunoSEQ v3.0 at survey level. Sequencing was intended to reach roughly 40,000-50,000 T-cell genomes per sample. Produced via immunoSEQ multiplex PCR; TCRdb's table is partial and in-frame only. The table records roughly 45,000 clones, around four fifths of them present only once. This chain uses TRBV7-9 with TRBJ2-1; 9 bases map to TRBD2. This material consisted of unsorted PBMCs, taken 0.8 years after starting antiretroviral therapy. The sequence was collected from a woman younger than 30 with HIV. CDR3 sequence (DNA): TGTGCCAGCAGCCCCGCGGGAGGGGGTAGCAATGAGCAGTTCTTC. Translating it yields CASSPAGGGSNEQFF.